One sample yielded the 26 T cell receptor beta chains listed below, sequenced in a study of T-cell memory formation after mild COVID-19. TCRdb re-derived calls from the 5' RACE reads in MiXCR, one entry per CDR3 protein. The sample has 270,000 or so distinct CDR3 sequences, more than 15% seen once. The specimen was PBMCs or a T cell subset sorted from them (not recorded which). The source of these receptors is a man between 18 and 29 years old who had mild COVID-19 (a few samples of this study predate the infection). Cell type and time point are not known.

V gene TRBV7-2 combines with J gene TRBJ1-5, with no clear D. The CDR3 spans 14 residues. V was pared by 1 base and J by 4 bases, with 8 bases between. Germline values: CDR1 SGHTA, CDR2 FQGNSA. In nucleotides, the CDR3 is TGTGCCAGCAGCTTAGACGGACTGAATCAGCCCCAGCATTTT. It yields the protein CASSLDGLNQPQHF.

This clonotype was counted between two and nine times. The chain has TRBV4-3 and TRBJ2-2; 9 bases align to TRBD1. CDR3 size: 16 residues. J lost 3 bases, V lost 5 bases, and 7 bases had no gene match. The germline V gene has CDR1 LGHNA and CDR2 YSLEER. The chain's CDR3 is CASSSGTGLDTGELFF. For the CDR3, the DNA is TGCGCCAGCAGCTCCGGGACAGGGCTGGACACCGGGGAGCTGTTTTTT.

This clonotype has at least ten counts. This sequence joins TRBV27 and TRBJ2-7; TRBD1 is a possible D gene (6 bases). The V gene lost 2 bases and the J gene lost 6 bases, with 11 bases spanning the gap. The CDR3 sequence is 13 residues long. From germline, CDR1 is MNHEY and CDR2 SMNVEV (reference sequence). The CDR3 protein is CASSLNFRGEQYF. CDR3 nucleotides: TGTGCCAGCAGTTTAAATTTCAGGGGCGAGCAGTACTTC.

In the case of this clonotype: A junction boundary mismatches the germline segment, possibly from a read error. The rearrangement uses TRBV25-1 and TRBJ1-1, with 7 bases fitting TRBD1. The germline CDR1 and CDR2 sequences are MGHDK and SYGVNS. The CDR3 has 14 residues. The CDR3 is CAISDHRGNTEAFF. The CDR3 region has the DNA TGTGCCATCAGTGATCACAGGGGGAACACTGAAGCTTTCTTT.

The CDR3 bases are TGCGCCAGCAGCTTGGACAGGGAGGTCTACGAGCAGTACTTC. Protein product: CASSLDREVYEQYF. The rearrangement links TRBV5-1 to TRBJ2-7; either TRBD1 or TRBD2 may supply D (6 bases each). CDR1 is SGHRS, CDR2 YFSETQ, per germline. This CDR3 comprises 14 residues. V lost 0 bases to trimming and J lost 3 bases, with 10 bases between them.

The CDR3: CASSQDPGCPLKQYV. CDR3 nucleotide sequence: TGCGCCAGCAGCCAAGATCCGGGCTGTCCTTTAAAGCAGTACGTC. The gene calls are TRBV4-3 and TRBJ2-7; D is unclear. V lost 0 bases and J 8 bases, leaving 17 bases between the germline ends. The length of the CDR3 is 15 residues. Germline V CDR1 and CDR2: LGHNA, YSLEER.

The chain links TRBV9 to TRBJ2-5, with TRBD2 matching over 9 bases. This CDR3 spans 16 amino acids. V shed 4 bases and J 2 bases; nucleotides not matched to a gene: 9. Germline V gives CDR1 SGDLS, CDR2 YYNGEE. CDR3 nucleotides: TGTGCCAGCAGCAACCGACTAGCGGAACCGCAAGAGACCCAGTACTTC. Translated, it gives CASSNRLAEPQETQYF.

J is TRBJ1-5 and V is TRBV20-1, with D possibly TRBD1 on 6 matching bases. Trimming pared 3 bases from V and 9 bases from J, leaving 15 bases between. This CDR3 has 13 residues. CDR1 is DFQATT, CDR2 SNEGSKA, per germline (reference sequence). The CDR3 protein is CSARPTGPRPQHF. For the CDR3, the DNA is TGCAGTGCTAGGCCTACAGGGCCCCGGCCCCAGCATTTT.

The genes are TRBV7-2 and TRBJ2-1; D may be TRBD1 or TRBD2 (7 bases each). The CDR3 runs 13 residues. V was clipped by 8 bases and J by 6 bases, with 14 bases between them. Looked up from germline, CDR1 is SGHTA and CDR2 is FQGNSA. CDR3 bases: TGTGCCAGCCTCCAGGGGGGGGGCAATGAGCAGTTCTTC. Its translation: CASLQGGGNEQFF.

The V call is TRBV5-1, the J call TRBJ1-1; D remains ambiguous. Between the trimmed V and J ends, which lost 0 bases and 1 base, there was a span of 10 bases. Germline V gene data show CDR1 as SGHRS and CDR2 as YFSETQ. The CDR3 consists of 15 residues. The CDR3: CASSLVTPGNTEAFF. CDR3 DNA: TGCGCCAGCAGCTTGGTAACTCCAGGGAACACTGAAGCTTTCTTT.

In this sample, this clonotype turned up a few times. CDR3 DNA: TGCGCCAGCAGCTTGTGGCAGGGGGCGAACACTGAAGCTTTCTTT. It encodes CASSLWQGANTEAFF. The chain has TRBV5-1 and TRBJ1-1; 8 nucleotides line up with TRBD1. Germline CDR1 is SGHRS and CDR2 is YFSETQ. V gave up 1 base and J gave up 1 base; unmatched junction bases: 3. The CDR3 is 15 amino acids.

CDR3 amino acids: CASSYQHPNYGYTF. The CDR3 region has the DNA TGTGCCAGCAGTTACCAACACCCTAACTATGGCTACACCTTC. The rearrangement uses TRBV6-2 or TRBV6-3 and TRBJ1-2; D unresolved. In germline, CDR1 is MNHEY, CDR2 SVGEGT. Trimming removed 2 bases at V and 0 bases at J, with 7 bases between. The CDR3 length is 14 residues.

This clonotype was detected only a few times. This rearrangement joins TRBV4-1 to TRBJ1-1, with unresolved D. The CDR3 spans 12 residues. V lost 0 bases and J 3 bases, leaving 2 bases between the germline ends. Germline-derived CDR1 and CDR2 are MGHRA and YSYEKL. CDR3 nucleotides: TGCGCCAGCAGCCAAGAGTACACTGAAGCTTTCTTT. This codes for CASSQEYTEAFF.

This clonotype was recorded a few times. The chain couples TRBV6-5 to TRBJ1-1; 9 nucleotides align to TRBD1. CDR1 and CDR2 from the germline V gene are MNHEY and SVGAGI. There are 14 residues in the CDR3. Trimming removed 6 bases from V and 7 bases from J; junction bases left unmatched: 9. The CDR3 is CASREQGARREAFF. The CDR3 DNA is TGTGCCAGCAGAGAACAGGGGGCGCGACGTGAAGCTTTCTTT.

This clonotype has at least ten counts. The V gene is TRBV14, the J gene TRBJ2-7; TRBD1 might be the D (6 bases). The CDR3 spans 14 residues. Trimming removed 3 bases from V and 3 bases from J, with 12 bases in between. CDR1 is SGHDN and CDR2 is FVKESK in the germline V gene. In nucleotides, the CDR3 is TGTGCCAGCAGCCAGTCAGGGGCATTCTACGAGCAGTACGTC. Protein: CASSQSGAFYEQYV.

The rearrangement links TRBV5-1 to TRBJ2-5, with D possibly being TRBD2 (6 bases). The CDR3 extends over 13 amino acids. V was trimmed by 4 bases and J by 5 bases, leaving 12 bases between them. CDR1 and CDR2 (germline): SGHRS, YFSETQ. CDR3 in DNA: TGCGCCAGCAGCGTGGGGGAGGTGGAGACCCAGTACTTC. Its protein is CASSVGEVETQYF.

V gene TRBV6-5 combines with J gene TRBJ2-1; the D gene is possibly TRBD1 (6 bases). Germline CDR1 and CDR2: MNHEY and SVGAGI. The V end was cut by 2 bases, the J end by 3 bases, with 8 bases between. CDR3 size: 14 residues. The CDR3 region has the DNA TGTGCCAGCAGTTACCGGGACATCTACAATGAGCAGTTCTTC. Protein sequence: CASSYRDIYNEQFF.

The rearrangement links TRBV4-2 to TRBJ2-2; D is possibly TRBD1 or TRBD2 (5 bases each). Trimming stripped 1 base from V and 2 bases from J, with 14 bases between. CDR3 length equals 17 residues. Germline-derived CDR1 and CDR2 are LGHNA and YNFKEQ. The CDR3 is CASSQVIGTDNTGELFF. In DNA form, the CDR3 reads TGTGCCAGCAGCCAAGTCATAGGGACGGATAACACCGGGGAGCTGTTTTTT.

This clonotype was seen more than once but under ten times. The chain carries TRBV7-2 and TRBJ1-2; D perhaps matches TRBD1 (6 bases). From germline, CDR1 is SGHTA and CDR2 FQGNSA. This CDR3 region has 14 residues. The V end was cut by 1 base, the J end by 7 bases, with 13 bases between. This chain's CDR3 is CASSLGGGLGGYTF. The DNA of the CDR3 is TGTGCCAGCAGCTTAGGTGGGGGCTTAGGTGGCTACACCTTC. Full variable domain (rest looked up from reference TRBV7-2 and TRBJ1-2): GAGVSQSPSNKVTEKGKDVELRCDPISGHTALYWYRQSLGQGLEFLIYFQGNSAPDKSGLPSDRFSAERTGGSVSTLTIQRTQQEDSAVYLCASSLGGGLGGYTFGSGTRLTVV.

This chain links TRBV10-3 with TRBJ1-4, with D possibly being TRBD1 (5 bases). This CDR3 is 14 amino acids long. In germline, CDR1 is ENHRY, CDR2 SYGVKD. Trimming cost V 0 bases and J 8 bases, with 10 bases left between them. The CDR3 loop is CAISESQGGEKLFF. The CDR3 DNA is TGTGCCATCAGTGAGTCCCAGGGAGGAGAAAAACTGTTTTTT.

The rearrangement uses TRBV24-1 and TRBJ2-5; TRBD2 might be the D (6 bases). Germline V gene lookup returns CDR1 KGHDR and CDR2 SFDVKD. There are 15 residues in the CDR3. V dropped 5 bases and J dropped 5 bases, with 17 bases sitting between them. The CDR3 DNA sequence: TGTGCCACCAGTGCGGGGGATATCAAAGCCGAGACCCAGTACTTC. Translation gives CATSAGDIKAETQYF.

This clonotype was observed many times. The rearrangement uses TRBV5-1 and TRBJ2-5; D uncertain. CDR3 length: 14 residues. Trimming stripped 0 bases from V and 0 bases from J, with 6 bases between. In germline, CDR1 is SGHRS, CDR2 YFSETQ. CDR3 sequence reads: CASSLGVDQETQYF. The DNA for the CDR3 is TGCGCCAGCAGCTTGGGAGTCGACCAAGAGACCCAGTACTTC.

J is TRBJ2-1 and V is TRBV20-1; 7 nucleotides align to TRBD2. CDR3 length: 16 amino acids. Germline loops: CDR1 DFQATT, CDR2 SNEGSKA (reference sequence). V trimming: 1 base; J trimming: 1 base; junction bases outside the gene matches: 7. The CDR3 coding sequence is TGCAGTGCTAGAGGAGCGGGGAGGACGTCCTACAATGAGCAGTTCTTC. It yields the protein CSARGAGRTSYNEQFF.

This clonotype appeared a few times. This chain links TRBV29-1 with TRBJ2-2; D is perhaps TRBD2 (6 bases). Germline V gives CDR1 SQVTM, CDR2 ANQGSEA. This CDR3 contains 13 residues. Trimming cost V 7 bases and J 7 bases, with 16 bases left between them. The CDR3 DNA follows: TGCAGCGCGGAGGGAGGAGCCGGCGGGGAGCTGTTTTTT. The encoded protein is CSAEGGAGGELFF.

This clonotype was found a few times. The CDR3 sequence: CASSVTVMNTEAFF. The CDR3 DNA reads as TGTGCCAGCAGCGTTACAGTAATGAACACTGAAGCTTTCTTT. The chain couples TRBV7-8 to TRBJ1-1; no clear D. Trimming pared 5 bases from V and 0 bases from J, leaving 10 bases between. Germline assignment: CDR1 SGHVS and CDR2 FQNEAQ. The CDR3 has 14 amino acids.

The sample holds a few counts of this clonotype. This sequence joins TRBV5-1 and TRBJ1-6; 11 nucleotides align to TRBD1. The CDR3 totals 14 residues. Germline CDR1 SGHRS, CDR2 YFSETQ. Trimming took 4 bases from V and 11 from J; bases not matched to a gene: 5. The DNA for the CDR3 is TGCGCCAGCAGCCTGGGACAGGGGGACGCACCCCTCCACTTT. Its protein is CASSLGQGDAPLHF.